The 32 T cell receptor beta chains given below trace back to one sample, sequenced in a study of Graves' ophthalmopathy and Graves' hyperthyroidism. TCR beta CDR3 regions were amplified from RNA transcripts. Amplification began with first-round RT-PCR using HTBI primers, then second-round multiplex PCR was performed. Via MiXCR, TCRdb re-called the multiplex PCR reads, giving one row per CDR3 protein. The sample shows about 200,000 distinct CDR3 sequences, 29% of them seen only once. Material: peripheral blood. Receptors originate from a man aged 50 to 60 with Graves' ophthalmopathy.

This clonotype was observed at least ten times. The chain links TRBV12-3 or TRBV12-4 to TRBJ1-2; unclear D gene. The germline V and J ends were trimmed by 1 base and 7 bases, with 13 bases remaining between them. The CDR3 contains 14 residues. This CDR3 reads CASSLVGLWGGYTF. The CDR3 bases are TGTGCCAGCAGTTTAGTAGGGCTCTGGGGTGGCTACACCTTC.

In its sample, this clonotype was seen many times. CDR3 region: CSARSIGSEDQPQHF. The CDR3 DNA reads TGCAGTGCTAGATCTATAGGGTCAGAAGATCAGCCCCAGCATTTT. The J gene is TRBJ1-5, the V gene TRBV20-1, with D uncertain. The CDR3 extends over 15 amino acids. Per germline, CDR1 DFQATT and CDR2 SNEGSKA (reference sequence). V was cut by 2 bases and J by 5 bases, with 16 bases left in between.

This clonotype was counted many times. The V call is TRBV20-1, the J call TRBJ2-7; 12 bases match TRBD2. Looked up from germline, CDR1 is DFQATT and CDR2 is SNEGSKA (reference sequence). Trimming at V came to 0 bases and at J to 4 bases, leaving 7 bases not matched to a gene. The CDR3 covers 16 residues. This chain's CDR3 is CSARDTTSGRWYEQYF. The CDR3 nucleotides read TGCAGTGCTAGAGATACGACTAGCGGGAGATGGTACGAGCAGTACTTC.

This clonotype has ten or more counts. The rearrangement links TRBV6-5 to TRBJ1-5; 8 bases are shared with TRBD1. Germline CDR1 reads MNHEY; CDR2 reads SVGAGI. With 8 bases clipped from V and 7 bases from J, the junction kept 7 bases outside the gene matches. The CDR3 loop spans 13 amino acids. For the CDR3, the DNA is TGTGCCAGCGACTGGGCAGGGGGCCAGCCCCAGCATTTT. The encoded protein is CASDWAGGQPQHF.

This clonotype was seen repeatedly, ten times or more. CDR3 DNA: TGTGCCAGCAGTTACTCCCGGGGTAGCGGACCCCTCGAGCAGTACTTC. Translating it yields CASSYSRGSGPLEQYF. This chain uses TRBV6-2 or TRBV6-3 with TRBJ2-7, with D perhaps matching TRBD2 (6 bases). The CDR3 sequence is 16 residues long. CDR1 is MNHEY and CDR2 is SVGEGT in the germline V gene. V gave up 0 bases and J gave up 6 bases, with 18 bases separating them.

The J gene is TRBJ2-5, the V gene TRBV5-1; D tentatively reads TRBD1 or TRBD2 (7 bases each). With 4 bases removed from V and 4 bases from J, the gap between germline ends came to 17 bases. Germline CDR1 and CDR2: SGHRS and YFSETQ. The CDR3 length is 15 residues. The DNA for the CDR3 is TGCGCCAGCAGCGACGAGCGGGACAGCCGAGAGACCCAGTACTTC. Encoded protein: CASSDERDSRETQYF.

This clonotype showed up many times. A much larger clone is a single base away; this may be a read error. The missing conserved phenylalanine or tryptophan at the end of this CDR3 makes a read error likely. The chain carries TRBV5-1 and TRBJ2-7; D remains ambiguous. The germline gives CDR1 SGHRS, CDR2 YFSETQ. The CDR3 extends over 13 amino acids. The V end lost 0 bases, the J end lost 1 base, and 5 bases lay between the germline ends. In DNA form, the CDR3 reads TGCGCCAGCAGCTTGGATCCATCCTACGAGCAGTACCTC. Its protein is CASSLDPSYEQYL.

The chain recombines TRBV12-3 or TRBV12-4 with TRBJ2-3, with D unclear. The CDR3 is made up of 16 amino acids. The V end lost 3 bases, the J end lost 1 base, and 14 bases lay between the germline ends. In nucleotides, the CDR3 is TGTGCCAGCAGTTTGGGTGGCGGACCCCGCACAGATACGCAGTATTTT. Its protein is CASSLGGGPRTDTQYF.

Details on this clonotype: The junction and the germline gene differ at one end; a read error may be behind it. The chain uses TRBV6-1 and TRBJ2-2; D unresolved. The CDR3 contains 14 residues. The germline V gene encodes CDR1 MNHNS and CDR2 SASEGT. The CDR3 spells CASISLGNTEELFF. CDR3 bases: TGTGCCAGCATCAGTCTAGGGAACACCGAGGAGCTGTTTTTT.

The chain uses TRBV12-3 or TRBV12-4 and TRBJ1-5; 10 bases align to TRBD1. The CDR3 contains 14 residues. V trimming: 5 bases; J trimming: 4 bases; junction bases outside the gene matches: 2. The CDR3 is CASSAGQGNQPQHF. The CDR3 DNA follows: TGTGCCAGCAGTGCGGGACAGGGGAATCAGCCCCAGCATTTT.

This clonotype was detected ten times or more. The CDR3 DNA sequence: TGCAGTGCTTCGGCTAGCGTCGACTACGAGCAGTACTTC. Encoded protein: CSASASVDYEQYF. The chain couples TRBV20-1 to TRBJ2-7; D perhaps matches TRBD2 (6 bases). CDR1 and CDR2 (germline): DFQATT, SNEGSKA (reference sequence). Deletions cut 5 bases from V and 3 bases from J, with 14 bases between. This CDR3 is built from 13 residues.

This clonotype was found many times. This chain links TRBV6-2 or TRBV6-3 with TRBJ2-7; 11 bases agree with TRBD1. The germline gives CDR1 MNHEY, CDR2 SVGEGT. CDR3 size: 16 residues. V dropped 6 bases and J dropped 4; count of bases not matched to a gene: 11. The DNA for the CDR3 is TGTGCCAGCAGCCTGGGCTTCGGACAGGGGGCGTACGAGCAGTACTTC. The encoded protein is CASSLGFGQGAYEQYF.

This clonotype was counted many times. The chain uses TRBV28 and TRBJ1-6, with TRBD1 as a possible D gene (5 bases). V gave up 6 bases and J gave up 0 bases, with 12 bases separating them. The CDR3 length is 16 residues. Germline V gene data show CDR1 as MDHEN and CDR2 as SYDVKM. CDR3 protein: CASSPPGSSYNSPLHF. CDR3 nucleotide sequence: TGTGCCAGCAGCCCACCAGGGAGCTCCTATAATTCACCCCTCCACTTT.

This clonotype was seen at least ten times. The J gene is TRBJ1-2, the V gene TRBV6-1; D ambiguous. Looked up from germline, CDR1 is MNHNS and CDR2 is SASEGT. V lost 1 base and J lost 8, with 8 bases in between. The length of the CDR3 is 12 residues. The chain's CDR3 is CASSEVPGGYTF. The CDR3 DNA reads TGTGCCAGCAGTGAAGTCCCAGGAGGCTACACCTTC.

J is TRBJ1-5 and V is TRBV7-2; no definite D call. Looked up from germline, CDR1 is SGHTA and CDR2 is FQGNSA. The CDR3 is 13 amino acids. Trimming pared 4 bases from V and 6 bases from J, leaving 10 bases between. The CDR3 DNA follows: TGTGCCAGCAGCTCCAACGGAGGTCAGCCCCAGCATTTT. It encodes CASSSNGGQPQHF.

This clonotype was found many times. The chain recombines TRBV6-5 with TRBJ2-4; 11 bases line up with TRBD2. The CDR3 is 17 amino acids. The J segment lost 2 bases and the V segment lost 2 bases, leaving 5 bases of the junction unmatched. Looked up from germline, CDR1 is MNHEY and CDR2 is SVGAGI. The CDR3 DNA reads TGTGCCAGCAGTTACCGGGTGACTAGCGGGACCAAAAACATTCAGTACTTC. Translated, it gives CASSYRVTSGTKNIQYF.

J is TRBJ2-7 and V is TRBV11-2; D may be TRBD2 (7 bases). Germline CDR1 reads SGHAT; CDR2 reads FQNNGV. The CDR3 runs to 16 residues. The V end was cut by 0 bases, the J end by 3 bases, with 15 bases between. CDR3 loop: CASSLEGGLLGYEQYF. DNA of the CDR3: TGTGCCAGCAGCTTAGAAGGGGGACTACTCGGCTACGAGCAGTACTTC.

In its sample, this clonotype was seen many times. The chain joins TRBV19 to TRBJ2-2, with D hard to call. Trimming cost V 6 bases and J 4 bases, with 15 bases left between them. Germline lookup yields CDR1 LNHDA and CDR2 SQIVND (reference sequence). The CDR3 has 15 residues. CDR3 nucleotides: TGTGCCAGTAGGGTAGGTAGGGCCAGCACCGGGGAGCTGTTTTTT. Protein product: CASRVGRASTGELFF.

This clonotype appeared many times. V is TRBV6-1 and J is TRBJ2-5; D perhaps matches TRBD2 (6 bases). Trimming stripped 6 bases from V and 3 bases from J, with 11 bases between. The CDR3 is 13 amino acids. Germline V gives CDR1 MNHNS, CDR2 SASEGT. In DNA, the CDR3 is TGTGCCAGCAGGCGGGGTCGAAAAGAGACCCAGTACTTC. It encodes CASRRGRKETQYF.

This clonotype occurred many times. V is TRBV19 and J is TRBJ2-7, with TRBD1 as a possible D gene (9 bases). CDR3 size: 14 residues. V was pared by 3 bases and J by 6 bases, with 15 bases between. Germline V CDR1 and CDR2: LNHDA, SQIVND (reference sequence). The CDR3 region has the DNA TGTGCCAGTAGTATCGGGAGGGACAGGGTCGAGCAGTACTTC. Its translation: CASSIGRDRVEQYF.

The chain has TRBV7-8 and TRBJ2-4, with 12 nucleotides matching TRBD2. The CDR3 spans 16 residues. Germline CDR1 SGHVS, CDR2 FQNEAQ. The trim removed 5 bases at V and 7 bases at J, leaving 9 bases unmatched. This CDR3 reads CASSQRLAGGLNIQYF. The CDR3 DNA is TGTGCCAGCAGCCAACGCCTAGCGGGGGGGTTGAACATTCAGTACTTC.

The chain is built from TRBV19 and TRBJ1-1; D may be TRBD1 (6 bases). The ends were cut back, 11 bases at V and 0 bases at J, with 13 bases in the middle. From germline, CDR1 is LNHDA and CDR2 SQIVND (reference sequence). The CDR3 length is 13 residues. CDR3 bases: TGTGCCGCACGGGACACCGTGAACACTGAAGCTTTCTTT. Protein: CAARDTVNTEAFF.

This clonotype was observed once. This rearrangement joins TRBV24-1 to TRBJ2-7, with D perhaps being TRBD1 or TRBD2 (5 bases each). V was shortened by 4 bases and J by 3 bases, with 15 bases between the two germline ends. CDR3 length: 15 residues. Per the germline V gene, CDR1 is KGHDR and CDR2 is SFDVKD. CDR3 DNA sequence: TGTGCCACCAGTGACGCTTCGGGACGGTTCTACGAGCAGTACTTC. Its protein product is CATSDASGRFYEQYF.

This clonotype was seen ten or more times. The chain employs TRBV25-1 and TRBJ2-5; 7 bases fit TRBD2. The CDR3 has 14 amino acids. The germline gives CDR1 MGHDK, CDR2 SYGVNS. J was trimmed by 5 bases and V by 2 bases; bases with no gene match: 5. CDR3 sequence (DNA): TGTGCCAGCAGTGAAGCGGGAGATCTGGAGACCCAGTACTTC. This encodes CASSEAGDLETQYF.

This clonotype was seen at least ten times. The rearrangement uses TRBV7-2 and TRBJ1-1; 12 bases line up with TRBD1. Germline loops: CDR1 SGHTA, CDR2 FQGNSA. After removal of 3 bases from V and 10 bases from J, the junction contained 12 bases not matched to a gene. The CDR3 runs 16 residues. CDR3 nucleotide sequence: TGTGCCAGCAGCTTCAACATGGGACAGGGGGCGTCTGGAGCTTTCTTT. It codes for CASSFNMGQGASGAFF.

This clonotype was picked up many times. V usage is TRBV19 and J usage is TRBJ1-5; D not resolved. V was shortened by 4 bases and J by 1 base, with 8 bases between the two germline ends. The CDR3 has 14 amino acids. Looked up from germline, CDR1 is LNHDA and CDR2 is SQIVND (reference sequence). DNA for the CDR3: TGTGCCAGTAGTAGTTTCGGGAGCAATCAGCCCCAGCATTTT. It yields the protein CASSSFGSNQPQHF. Using reference TRBV19 and TRBJ1-5 for the parts outside the CDR3, the full variable domain is DGGITQSPKYLFRKEGQNVTLSCEQNLNHDAMYWYRQDPGQGLRLIYYSQIVNDFQKGDIAEGYSVSREKKESFPLTVTSAQKNPTAFYLCASSSFGSNQPQHFGDGTRLSIL.

There are many counts of this clonotype. No DNA is shown, since the ends of the CDR3 on it are uncertain; the CDR3 is the one TCRdb lists. V and J are TRBV12-3 or TRBV12-4 and TRBJ1-5; the D call in the table, TRBD1, was not verified against the DNA. The CDR3 extends over 15 residues, inclusive of both ends. The CDR3 protein is CASSTSGQRNQPQHF.

This sequence joins TRBV28 and TRBJ1-1; D is unclear. The length of the CDR3 is 12 residues. Looked up from germline, CDR1 is MDHEN and CDR2 is SYDVKM. V was pared by 10 bases and J by 7 bases, with 16 bases between. For the CDR3, the DNA is TGTGCCACCATCCTAAACAGAGGTGAAGCTTTCTTT. Its translation is CATILNRGEAFF.

This clonotype came up many times. This chain links TRBV24-1 with TRBJ1-5; D is ambiguous. The V end lost 2 bases, the J end lost 2 bases, and 18 bases lay between the germline ends. Per the germline V gene, CDR1 is KGHDR and CDR2 is SFDVKD. The length of the CDR3 is 18 residues. Here the CDR3 DNA reads TGTGCCACCAGTGATTCCAGATCGGACCGTCAGGGCAATCAGCCCCAGCATTTT. This translates into CATSDSRSDRQGNQPQHF.

This clonotype was recorded at least ten times. The gene calls are TRBV5-1 and TRBJ2-7; 8 positions agree with TRBD1. The ends lost 1 base at V and 4 bases at J; junction bases unmatched: 7. The germline gives CDR1 SGHRS, CDR2 YFSETQ. The CDR3 consists of 15 residues. In nucleotides, the CDR3 is TGCGCCAGCAGCTTGACGACAGGGGAAGGGTACGAGCAGTACTTC. This gives the protein CASSLTTGEGYEQYF.

In its sample, this clonotype was seen many times. The rearrangement joins TRBV7-9 to TRBJ2-5; D could derive from TRBD1 or TRBD2 (5 bases each). Germline CDR1 SEHNR, CDR2 FQNEAQ (reference sequence). V lost 3 bases to trimming and J lost 1 base, with 9 bases between them. The CDR3 length is 14 residues. This CDR3 reads CASSFPGTQETQYF. CDR3 DNA: TGTGCCAGCAGCTTTCCGGGGACCCAAGAGACCCAGTACTTC.

This clonotype was picked up many times. The chain recombines TRBV11-2 with TRBJ2-5, with TRBD2 matching over 15 bases. After removal of 4 bases from V and 7 bases from J, the junction contained 10 bases not matched to a gene. This CDR3 comprises 17 residues. CDR1 is SGHAT, CDR2 FQNNGV, per germline. As DNA, the CDR3 is TGTGCCAGCAGCTCCGGACTAGCGGGAGGGCCCGACGTGACCCAGTACTTC. Encoded protein: CASSSGLAGGPDVTQYF.